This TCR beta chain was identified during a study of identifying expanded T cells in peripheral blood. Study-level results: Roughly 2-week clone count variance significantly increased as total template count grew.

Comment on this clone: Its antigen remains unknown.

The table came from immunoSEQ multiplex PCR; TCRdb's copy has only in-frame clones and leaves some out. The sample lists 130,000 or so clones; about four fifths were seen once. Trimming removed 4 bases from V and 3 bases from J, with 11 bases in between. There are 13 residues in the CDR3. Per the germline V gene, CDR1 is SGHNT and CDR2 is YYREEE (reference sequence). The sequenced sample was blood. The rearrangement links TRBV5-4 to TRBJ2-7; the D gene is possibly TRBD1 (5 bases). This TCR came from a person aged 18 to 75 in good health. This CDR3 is CASSHDSIYEQYF. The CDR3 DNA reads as TGTGCCAGCAGCCACGACAGTATCTACGAGCAGTACTTC. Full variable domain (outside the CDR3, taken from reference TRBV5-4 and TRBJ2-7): ETGVTQSPTHLIKTRGQQVTLRCSSQSGHNTVSWYQQALGQGPQFIFQYYREEENGRGNFPPRFSGLQFPNYSSELNVNALELDDSALYLCASSHDSIYEQYFGPGTRLTVT.